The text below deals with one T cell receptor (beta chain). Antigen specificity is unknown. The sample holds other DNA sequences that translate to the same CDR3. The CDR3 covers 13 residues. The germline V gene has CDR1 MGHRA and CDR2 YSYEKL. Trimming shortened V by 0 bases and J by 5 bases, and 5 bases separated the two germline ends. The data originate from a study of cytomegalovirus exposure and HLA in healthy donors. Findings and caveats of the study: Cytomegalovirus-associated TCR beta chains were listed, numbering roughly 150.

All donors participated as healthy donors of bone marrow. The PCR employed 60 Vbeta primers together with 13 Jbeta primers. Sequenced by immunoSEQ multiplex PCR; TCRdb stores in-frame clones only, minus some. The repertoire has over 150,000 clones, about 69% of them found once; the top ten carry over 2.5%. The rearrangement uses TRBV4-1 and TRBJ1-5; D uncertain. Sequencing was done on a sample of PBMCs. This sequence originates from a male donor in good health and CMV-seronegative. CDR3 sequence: CASSQDRDQPQHF. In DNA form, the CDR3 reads TGCGCCAGCAGCCAAGATCGGGATCAGCCCCAGCATTTT.